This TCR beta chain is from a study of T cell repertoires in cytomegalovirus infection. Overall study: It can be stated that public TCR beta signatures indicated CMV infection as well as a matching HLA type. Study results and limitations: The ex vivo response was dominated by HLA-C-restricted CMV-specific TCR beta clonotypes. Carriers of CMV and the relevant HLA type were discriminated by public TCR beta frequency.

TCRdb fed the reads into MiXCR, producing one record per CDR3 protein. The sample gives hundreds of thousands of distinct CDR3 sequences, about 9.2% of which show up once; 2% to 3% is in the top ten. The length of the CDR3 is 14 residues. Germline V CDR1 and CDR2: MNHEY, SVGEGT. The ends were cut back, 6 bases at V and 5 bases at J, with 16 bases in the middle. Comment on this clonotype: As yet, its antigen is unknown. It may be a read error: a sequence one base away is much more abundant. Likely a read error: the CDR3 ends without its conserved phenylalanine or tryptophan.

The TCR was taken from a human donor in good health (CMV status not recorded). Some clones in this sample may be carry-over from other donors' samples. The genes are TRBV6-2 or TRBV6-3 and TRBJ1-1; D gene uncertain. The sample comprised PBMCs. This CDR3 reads CASSPGPRRTEAFL. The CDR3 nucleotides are TGTGCCAGCAGCCCCGGGCCAAGACGGACTGAAGCTTTCTTA.